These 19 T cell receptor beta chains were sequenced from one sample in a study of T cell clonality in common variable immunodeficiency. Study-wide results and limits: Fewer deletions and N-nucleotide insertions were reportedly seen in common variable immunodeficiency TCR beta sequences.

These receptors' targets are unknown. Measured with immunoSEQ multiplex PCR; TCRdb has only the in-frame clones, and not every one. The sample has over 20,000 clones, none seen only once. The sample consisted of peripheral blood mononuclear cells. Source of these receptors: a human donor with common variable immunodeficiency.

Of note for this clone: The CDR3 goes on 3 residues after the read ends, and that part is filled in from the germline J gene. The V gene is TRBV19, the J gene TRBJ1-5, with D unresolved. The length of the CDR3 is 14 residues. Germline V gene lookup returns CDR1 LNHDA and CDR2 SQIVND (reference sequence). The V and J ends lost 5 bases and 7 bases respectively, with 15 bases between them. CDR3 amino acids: CASSLEGRRQPQHF. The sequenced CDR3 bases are TGTGCCAGTAGTTTGGAGGGCCGGCGCCAGCCC. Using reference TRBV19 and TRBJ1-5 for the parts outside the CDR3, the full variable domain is DGGITQSPKYLFRKEGQNVTLSCEQNLNHDAMYWYRQDPGQGLRLIYYSQIVNDFQKGDIAEGYSVSREKKESFPLTVTSAQKNPTAFYLCASSLEGRRQPQHFGDGTRLSIL.

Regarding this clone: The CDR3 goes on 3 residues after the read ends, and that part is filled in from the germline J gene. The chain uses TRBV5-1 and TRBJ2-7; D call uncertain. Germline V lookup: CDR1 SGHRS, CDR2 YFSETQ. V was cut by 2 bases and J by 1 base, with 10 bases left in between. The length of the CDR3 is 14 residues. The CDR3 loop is CASSFLALSYEQYF. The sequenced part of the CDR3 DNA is TGCGCCAGCAGCTTCCTTGCTCTATCCTACGAG.

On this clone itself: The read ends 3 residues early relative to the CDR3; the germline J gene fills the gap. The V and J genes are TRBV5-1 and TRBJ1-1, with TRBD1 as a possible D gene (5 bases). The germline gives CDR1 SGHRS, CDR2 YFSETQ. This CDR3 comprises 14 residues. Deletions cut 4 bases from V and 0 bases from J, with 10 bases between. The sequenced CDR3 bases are TGCGCCAGCAGCAGACAGATCGTGAACACTGAA. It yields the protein CASSRQIVNTE. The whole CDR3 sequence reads CASSRQIVNTEAFF.

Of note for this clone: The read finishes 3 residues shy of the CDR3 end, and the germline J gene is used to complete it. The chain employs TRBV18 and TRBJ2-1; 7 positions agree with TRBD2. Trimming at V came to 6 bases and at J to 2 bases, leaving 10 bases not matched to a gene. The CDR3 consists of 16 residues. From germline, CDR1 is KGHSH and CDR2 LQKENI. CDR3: CASSALASGTYNEQFF. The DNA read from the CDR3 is TGTGCCAGCTCCGCCCTCGCTAGCGGCACCTACAATGAG.

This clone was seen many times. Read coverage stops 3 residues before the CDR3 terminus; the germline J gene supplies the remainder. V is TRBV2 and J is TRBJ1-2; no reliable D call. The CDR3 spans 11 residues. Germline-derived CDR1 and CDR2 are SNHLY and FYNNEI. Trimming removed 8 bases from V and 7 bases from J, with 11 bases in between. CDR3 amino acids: CASVLNSGYTF. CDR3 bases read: TGTGCCAGCGTCTTGAACAGTGGC. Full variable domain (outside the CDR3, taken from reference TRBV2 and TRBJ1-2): EPEVTQTPSHQVTQMGQEVILRCVPISNHLYFYWYRQILGQKVEFLVSFYNNEISEKSEIFDDQFSVERPDGSNFTLKIRSTKLEDSAMYFCASVLNSGYTFGSGTRLTVV.

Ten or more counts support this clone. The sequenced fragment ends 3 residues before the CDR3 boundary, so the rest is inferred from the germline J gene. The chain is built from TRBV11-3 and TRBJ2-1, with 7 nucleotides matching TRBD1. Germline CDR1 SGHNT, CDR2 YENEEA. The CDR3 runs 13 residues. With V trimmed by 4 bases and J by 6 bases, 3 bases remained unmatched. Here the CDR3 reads CASSYSGGNEQFF. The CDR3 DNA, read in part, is TGTGCCAGCAGCTACTCAGGGGGCAATGAG.

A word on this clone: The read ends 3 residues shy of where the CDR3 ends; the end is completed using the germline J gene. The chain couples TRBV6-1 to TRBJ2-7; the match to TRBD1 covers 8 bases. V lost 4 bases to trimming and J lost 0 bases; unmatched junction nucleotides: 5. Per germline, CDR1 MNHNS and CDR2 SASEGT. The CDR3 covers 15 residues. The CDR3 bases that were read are TGTGCCAGCAGTGTAGTGACAGGGGCCTCCTACGAG. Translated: CASSVVTGASYE. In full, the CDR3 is CASSVVTGASYEQYF.

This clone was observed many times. CDR3 DNA, as far as it was read: TGCGCCAGCAGCCTTTCCGGACTAGCGGGAGTCAGGTACGAG. Translating it yields CASSLSGLAGVRYE. The full CDR3 protein is CASSLSGLAGVRYEQYF. The chain joins TRBV4-1 to TRBJ2-7; 13 bases agree with TRBD2. The read halts 3 residues ahead of the CDR3 end, with the missing end drawn from the germline J gene. Trimming cost V 4 bases and J 4 bases; bases outside gene matches: 10. There are 17 residues in the CDR3. Germline CDR1 MGHRA, CDR2 YSYEKL.

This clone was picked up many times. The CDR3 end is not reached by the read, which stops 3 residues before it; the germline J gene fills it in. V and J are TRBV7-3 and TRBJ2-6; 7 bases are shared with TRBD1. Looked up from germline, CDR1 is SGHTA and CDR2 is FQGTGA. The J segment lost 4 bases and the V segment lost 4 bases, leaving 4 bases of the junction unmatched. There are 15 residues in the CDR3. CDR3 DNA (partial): TGTGCCAGCAGCTCCCCGGACAGGGGGGCCAACGTC. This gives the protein CASSSPDRGANV. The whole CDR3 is CASSSPDRGANVLTF.

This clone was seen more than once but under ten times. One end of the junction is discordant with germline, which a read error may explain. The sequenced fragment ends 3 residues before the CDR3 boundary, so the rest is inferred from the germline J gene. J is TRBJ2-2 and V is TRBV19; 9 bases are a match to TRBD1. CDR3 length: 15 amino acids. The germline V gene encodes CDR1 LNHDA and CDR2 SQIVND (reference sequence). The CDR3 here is CASTRGQGNIGELFF. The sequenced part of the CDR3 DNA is TGTGCCAGTACCAGGGGACAGGGAAACATCGGGGAG. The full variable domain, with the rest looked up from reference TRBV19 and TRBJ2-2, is DGGITQSPKYLFRKEGQNVTLSCEQNLNHDAMYWYRQDPGQGLRLIYYSQIVNDFQKGDIAEGYSVSREKKESFPLTVTSAQKNPTAFYLCASTRGQGNIGELFFGEGSRLTVL.

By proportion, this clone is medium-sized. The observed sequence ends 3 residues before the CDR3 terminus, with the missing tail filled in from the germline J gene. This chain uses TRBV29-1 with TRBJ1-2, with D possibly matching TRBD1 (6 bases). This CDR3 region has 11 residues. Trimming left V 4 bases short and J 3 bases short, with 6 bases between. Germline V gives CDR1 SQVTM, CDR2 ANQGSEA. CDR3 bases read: TGCAGCGTTGGACAGGACTATGGC. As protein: CSVGQDYG. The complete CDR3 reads CSVGQDYGYTF. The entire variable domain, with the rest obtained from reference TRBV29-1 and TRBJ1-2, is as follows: SAVISQKPSRDICQRGTSLTIQCQVDSQVTMMFWYRQQPGQSLTLIATANQGSEATYESGFVIDKFPISRPNLTFSTLTVSNMSPEDSSIYLCSVGQDYGYTFGSGTRLTVV.

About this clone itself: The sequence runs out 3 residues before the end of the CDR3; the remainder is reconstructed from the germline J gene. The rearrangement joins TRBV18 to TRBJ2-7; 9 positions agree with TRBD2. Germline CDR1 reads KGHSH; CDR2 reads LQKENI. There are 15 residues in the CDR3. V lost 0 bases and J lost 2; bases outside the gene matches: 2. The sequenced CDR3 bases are TGTGCCAGCTCACCACCGCGGGAGGGAACCTACGAG. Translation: CASSPPREGTYE. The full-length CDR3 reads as CASSPPREGTYEQYF.

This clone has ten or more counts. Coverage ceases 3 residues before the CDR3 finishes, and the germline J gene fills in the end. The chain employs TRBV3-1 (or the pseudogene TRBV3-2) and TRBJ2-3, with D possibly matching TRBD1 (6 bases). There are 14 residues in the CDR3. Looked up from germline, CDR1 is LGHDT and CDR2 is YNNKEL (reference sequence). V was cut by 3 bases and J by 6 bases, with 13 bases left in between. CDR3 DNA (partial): TGTGCCAGCAGCCACAACAGGGCCCAGGATACG. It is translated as CASSHNRAQDT. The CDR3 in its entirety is CASSHNRAQDTQYF.

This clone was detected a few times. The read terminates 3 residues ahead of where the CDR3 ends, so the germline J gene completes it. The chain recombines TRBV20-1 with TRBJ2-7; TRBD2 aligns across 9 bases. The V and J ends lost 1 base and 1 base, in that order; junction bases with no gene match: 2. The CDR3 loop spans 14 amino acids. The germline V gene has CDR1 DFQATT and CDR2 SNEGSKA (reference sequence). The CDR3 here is CSARGLAGSYEQYF. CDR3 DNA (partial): TGCAGTGCTAGAGGTCTAGCGGGATCCTACGAG.

The sequenced part of the CDR3 DNA is TGTGCCAGCAGTGAAGATATGAACACTGAA. It is translated as CASSEDMNTE. The complete CDR3 protein is CASSEDMNTEAFF. This chain joins TRBV2 and TRBJ1-1, with D unresolved. The CDR3 end falls 3 residues outside the read, so it is completed with the germline J gene. Trimming removed 1 base at V and 0 bases at J, with 3 bases between. Germline-derived CDR1 and CDR2 are SNHLY and FYNNEI. The CDR3 sequence is 13 residues long.

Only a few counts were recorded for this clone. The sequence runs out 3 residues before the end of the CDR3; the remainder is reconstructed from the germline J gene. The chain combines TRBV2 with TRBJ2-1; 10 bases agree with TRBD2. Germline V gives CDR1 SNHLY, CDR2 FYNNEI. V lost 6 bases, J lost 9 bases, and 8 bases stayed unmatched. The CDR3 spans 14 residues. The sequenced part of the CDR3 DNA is TGTGCCAGCAGGAGCGGGAGGGGGGGAAGTGAG. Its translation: CASRSGRGGSE. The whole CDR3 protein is CASRSGRGGSEQFF.

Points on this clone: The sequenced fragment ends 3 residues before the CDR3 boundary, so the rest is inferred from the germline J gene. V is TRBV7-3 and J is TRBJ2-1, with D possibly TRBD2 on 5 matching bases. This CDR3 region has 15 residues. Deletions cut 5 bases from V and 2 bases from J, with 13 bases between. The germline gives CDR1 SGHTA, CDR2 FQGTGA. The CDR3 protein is CASSGAIGAYNEQFF. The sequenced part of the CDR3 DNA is TGTGCCAGCAGCGGAGCGATCGGGGCCTACAATGAG.

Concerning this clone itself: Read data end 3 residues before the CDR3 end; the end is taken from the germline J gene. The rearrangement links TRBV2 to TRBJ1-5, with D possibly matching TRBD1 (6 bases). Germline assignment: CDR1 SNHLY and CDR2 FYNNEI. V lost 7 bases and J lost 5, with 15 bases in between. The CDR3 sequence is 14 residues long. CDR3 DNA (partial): TGTGCCAGCATGGTTGTAGGGGGGGATCAGCCC. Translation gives CASMVVGGDQP. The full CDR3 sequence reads CASMVVGGDQPQHF.

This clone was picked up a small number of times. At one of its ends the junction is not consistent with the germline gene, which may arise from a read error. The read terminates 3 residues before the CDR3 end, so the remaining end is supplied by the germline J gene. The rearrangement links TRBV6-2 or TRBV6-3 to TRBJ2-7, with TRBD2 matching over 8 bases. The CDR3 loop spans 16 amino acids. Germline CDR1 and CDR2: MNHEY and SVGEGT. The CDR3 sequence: CVSSYSTVSGSYEQYF. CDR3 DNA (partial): TGTGTCAGCAGTTACTCGACGGTGAGCGGGAGCTACGAG.